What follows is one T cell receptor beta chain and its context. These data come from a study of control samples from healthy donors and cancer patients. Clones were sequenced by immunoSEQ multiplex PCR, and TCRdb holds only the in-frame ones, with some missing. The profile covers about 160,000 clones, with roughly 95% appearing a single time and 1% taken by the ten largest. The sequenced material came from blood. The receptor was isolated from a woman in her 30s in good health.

This CDR3 is CASSMRDLKTGEQYF. CDR3 DNA sequence: TGTGCCAGCTCAATGAGGGACCTCAAGACTGGCGAGCAGTACTTC. The chain recombines TRBV18 with TRBJ2-7; D tentatively fits TRBD1 or TRBD2 (5 bases each). The V gene lost 5 bases and the J gene lost 6 bases, with 20 bases spanning the gap. The CDR3 is made up of 15 amino acids. The germline CDR1 and CDR2 sequences are KGHSH and LQKENI.